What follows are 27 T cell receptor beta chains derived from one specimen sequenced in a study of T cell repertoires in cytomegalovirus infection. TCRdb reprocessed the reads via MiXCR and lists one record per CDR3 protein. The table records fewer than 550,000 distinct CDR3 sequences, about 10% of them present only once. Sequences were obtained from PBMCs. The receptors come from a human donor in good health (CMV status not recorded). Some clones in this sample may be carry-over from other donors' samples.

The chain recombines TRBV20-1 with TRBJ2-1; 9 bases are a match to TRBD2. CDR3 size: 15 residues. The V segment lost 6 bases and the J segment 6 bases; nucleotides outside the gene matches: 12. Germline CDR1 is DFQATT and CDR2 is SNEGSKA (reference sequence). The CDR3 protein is CSALLAGGGSNEQFF. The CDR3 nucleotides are TGCAGTGCCTTACTGGCGGGAGGGGGCTCCAATGAGCAGTTCTTC.

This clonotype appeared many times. Written as DNA, the CDR3 is TGTGCCAGCAGGGGGGGAGGCACAGATACGCAGTATTTT. Its protein product is CASRGGGTDTQYF. The rearrangement uses TRBV7-9 and TRBJ2-3; D possibly corresponds to TRBD2 (6 bases). The germline V and J ends were trimmed by 6 bases and 1 base, with 8 bases remaining between them. Germline-derived CDR1 and CDR2 are SEHNR and FQNEAQ (reference sequence). The CDR3 runs 13 residues.

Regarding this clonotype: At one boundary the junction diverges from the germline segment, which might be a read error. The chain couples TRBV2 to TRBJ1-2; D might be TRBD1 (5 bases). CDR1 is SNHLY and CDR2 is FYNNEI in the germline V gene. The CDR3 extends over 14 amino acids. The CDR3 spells CVSSEQALNYGYTF. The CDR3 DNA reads TGTGTCAGCAGTGAACAGGCTCTTAACTATGGCTACACCTTC.

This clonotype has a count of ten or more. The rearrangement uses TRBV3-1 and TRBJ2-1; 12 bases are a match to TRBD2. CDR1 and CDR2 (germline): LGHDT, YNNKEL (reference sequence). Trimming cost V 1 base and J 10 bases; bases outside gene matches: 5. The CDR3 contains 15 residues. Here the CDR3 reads CASSQGLAGVKEQFF. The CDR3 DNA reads TGTGCCAGCAGCCAAGGACTAGCGGGAGTTAAAGAGCAGTTCTTC.

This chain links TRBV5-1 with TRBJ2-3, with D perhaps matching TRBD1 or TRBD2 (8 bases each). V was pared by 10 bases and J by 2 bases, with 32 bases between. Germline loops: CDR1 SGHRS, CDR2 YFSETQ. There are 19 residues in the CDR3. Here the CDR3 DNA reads TGCGCCGGCGGACCTCCGGACAGGGCAGCGGGGGCGGTCACAGATACGCAGTATTTT. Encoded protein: CAGGPPDRAAGAVTDTQYF.

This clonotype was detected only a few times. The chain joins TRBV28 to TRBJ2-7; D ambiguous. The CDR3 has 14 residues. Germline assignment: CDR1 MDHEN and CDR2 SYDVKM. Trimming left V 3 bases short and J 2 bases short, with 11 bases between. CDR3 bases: TGTGCCAGCAGTTTCCGCCGCCCGACCTACGAGCAGTACTTC. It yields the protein CASSFRRPTYEQYF. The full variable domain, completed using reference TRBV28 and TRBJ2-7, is DVKVTQSSRYLVKRTGEKVFLECVQDMDHENMFWYRQDPGLGLRLIYFSYDVKMKEKGDIPEGYSVSREKKERFSLILESASTNQTSMYLCASSFRRPTYEQYFGPGTRLTVT.

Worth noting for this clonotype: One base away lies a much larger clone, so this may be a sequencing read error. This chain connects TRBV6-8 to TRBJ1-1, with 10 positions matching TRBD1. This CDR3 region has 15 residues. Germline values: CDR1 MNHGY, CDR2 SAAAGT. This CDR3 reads CASSALGTGVIEAIF. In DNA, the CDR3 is TGTGCCAGCAGTGCACTGGGGACAGGGGTTATTGAAGCTATCTTT.

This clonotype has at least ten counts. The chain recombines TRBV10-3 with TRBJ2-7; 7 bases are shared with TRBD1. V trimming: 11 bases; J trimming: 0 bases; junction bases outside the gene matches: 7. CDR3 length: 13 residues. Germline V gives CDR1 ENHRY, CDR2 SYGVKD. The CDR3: CAVSGTDSYEQYF. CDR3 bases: TGTGCCGTGTCCGGGACAGACTCCTACGAGCAGTACTTC.

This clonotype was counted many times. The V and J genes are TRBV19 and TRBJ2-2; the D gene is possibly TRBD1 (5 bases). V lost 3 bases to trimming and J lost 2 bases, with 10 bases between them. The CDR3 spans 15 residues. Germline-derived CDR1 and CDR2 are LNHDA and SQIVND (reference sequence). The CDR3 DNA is TGTGCCAGTAGTATTGGGGCCGTCAACACCGGGGAGCTGTTTTTT. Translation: CASSIGAVNTGELFF.

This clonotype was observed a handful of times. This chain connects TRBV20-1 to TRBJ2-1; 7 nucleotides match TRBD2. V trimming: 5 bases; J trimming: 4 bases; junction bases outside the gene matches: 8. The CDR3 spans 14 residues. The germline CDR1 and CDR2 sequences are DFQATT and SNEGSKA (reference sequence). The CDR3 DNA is TGCAGTGCTCGTCGGGGGGACGGGTACAATGAGCAGTTCTTC. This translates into CSARRGDGYNEQFF.

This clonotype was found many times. DNA of the CDR3: TGTGCCAGCAACCCCCGGGGAGGTACAACTAATGAAAAACTGTTTTTT. This codes for CASNPRGGTTNEKLFF. V gene TRBV28 combines with J gene TRBJ1-4; D gene uncertain. V was trimmed by 7 bases and J by 0 bases, leaving 15 bases between them. The CDR3 sequence is 16 residues long. Germline V gene sequence: CDR1 MDHEN, CDR2 SYDVKM. Based on the CDR3 plus reference TRBV28 and TRBJ1-4, the full variable domain is DVKVTQSSRYLVKRTGEKVFLECVQDMDHENMFWYRQDPGLGLRLIYFSYDVKMKEKGDIPEGYSVSREKKERFSLILESASTNQTSMYLCASNPRGGTTNEKLFFGSGTQLSVL.

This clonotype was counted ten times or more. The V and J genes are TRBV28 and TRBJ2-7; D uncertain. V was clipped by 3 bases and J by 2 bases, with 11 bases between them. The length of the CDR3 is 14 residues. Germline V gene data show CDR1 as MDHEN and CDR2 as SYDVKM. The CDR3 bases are TGTGCCAGCAGTTTGATAGGGCGGACCTACGAGCAGTACTTC. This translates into CASSLIGRTYEQYF. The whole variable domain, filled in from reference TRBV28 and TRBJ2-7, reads DVKVTQSSRYLVKRTGEKVFLECVQDMDHENMFWYRQDPGLGLRLIYFSYDVKMKEKGDIPEGYSVSREKKERFSLILESASTNQTSMYLCASSLIGRTYEQYFGPGTRLTVT.

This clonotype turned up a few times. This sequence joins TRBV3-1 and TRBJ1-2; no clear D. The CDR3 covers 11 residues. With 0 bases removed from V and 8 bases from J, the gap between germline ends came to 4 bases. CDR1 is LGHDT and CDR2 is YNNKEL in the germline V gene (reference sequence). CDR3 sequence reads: CASSQDWGYTF. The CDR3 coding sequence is TGTGCCAGCAGCCAAGATTGGGGCTACACCTTC.

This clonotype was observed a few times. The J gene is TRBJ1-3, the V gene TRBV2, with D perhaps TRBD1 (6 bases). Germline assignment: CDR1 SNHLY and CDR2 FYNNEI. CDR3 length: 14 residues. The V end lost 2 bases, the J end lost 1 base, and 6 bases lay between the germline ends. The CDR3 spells CASSEQGSGNTIYF. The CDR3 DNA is TGTGCCAGCAGTGAACAGGGGTCTGGAAACACCATATATTTT. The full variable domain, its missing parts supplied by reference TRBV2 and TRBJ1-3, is EPEVTQTPSHQVTQMGQEVILRCVPISNHLYFYWYRQILGQKVEFLVSFYNNEISEKSEIFDDQFSVERPDGSNFTLKIRSTKLEDSAMYFCASSEQGSGNTIYFGEGSWLTVV.

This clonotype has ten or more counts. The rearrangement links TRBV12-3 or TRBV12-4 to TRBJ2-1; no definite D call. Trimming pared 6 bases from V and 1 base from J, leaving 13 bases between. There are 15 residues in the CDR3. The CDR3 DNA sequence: TGTGCCAGCAGCACTTCCCCGAGGTCCTACAATGAGCAGTTCTTC. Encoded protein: CASSTSPRSYNEQFF.

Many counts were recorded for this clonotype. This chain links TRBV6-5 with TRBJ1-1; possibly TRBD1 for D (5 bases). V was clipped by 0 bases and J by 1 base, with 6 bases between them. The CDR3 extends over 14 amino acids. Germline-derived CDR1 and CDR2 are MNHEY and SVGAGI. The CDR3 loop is CASSYSDRNTEAFF. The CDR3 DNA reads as TGTGCCAGCAGTTACTCAGACAGGAACACTGAAGCTTTCTTT.

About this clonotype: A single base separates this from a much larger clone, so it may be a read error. The chain's CDR3 is CASSPGGSTEDFF. CDR3 coding DNA: TGTGCCAGCAGTCCCGGAGGGTCCACTGAAGATTTCTTT. V usage is TRBV12-3 or TRBV12-4 and J usage is TRBJ1-1; D is unclear. The CDR3 covers 13 residues.

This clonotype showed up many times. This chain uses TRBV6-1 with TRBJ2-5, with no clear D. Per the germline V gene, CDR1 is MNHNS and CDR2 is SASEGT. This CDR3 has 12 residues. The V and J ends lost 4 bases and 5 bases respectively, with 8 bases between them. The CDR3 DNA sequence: TGTGCCAGCAGTGTCCAGAGGGAGACCCAGTACTTC. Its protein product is CASSVQRETQYF.

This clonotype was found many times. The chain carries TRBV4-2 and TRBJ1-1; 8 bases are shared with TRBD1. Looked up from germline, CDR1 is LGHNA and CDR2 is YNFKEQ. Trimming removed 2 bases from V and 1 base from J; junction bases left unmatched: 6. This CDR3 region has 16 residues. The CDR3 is CASSQSGTGANTEAFF. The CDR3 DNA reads TGTGCCAGCAGCCAATCCGGGACAGGCGCGAACACTGAAGCTTTCTTT.

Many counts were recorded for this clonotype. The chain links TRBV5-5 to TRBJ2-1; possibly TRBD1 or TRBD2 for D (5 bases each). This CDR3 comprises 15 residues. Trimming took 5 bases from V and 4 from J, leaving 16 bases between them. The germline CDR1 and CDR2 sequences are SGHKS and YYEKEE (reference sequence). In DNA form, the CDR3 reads TGTGCCAGCAGTTCTTTCGGGACGCCTTACAATGAGCAGTTCTTC. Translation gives CASSSFGTPYNEQFF.

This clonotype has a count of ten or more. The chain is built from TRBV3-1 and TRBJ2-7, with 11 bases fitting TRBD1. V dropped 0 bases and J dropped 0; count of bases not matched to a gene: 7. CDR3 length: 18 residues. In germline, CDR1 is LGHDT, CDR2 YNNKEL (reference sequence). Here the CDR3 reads CASSQDLWGQGDSYEQYF. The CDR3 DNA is TGTGCCAGCAGCCAAGATCTATGGGGACAGGGGGACTCCTACGAGCAGTACTTC.

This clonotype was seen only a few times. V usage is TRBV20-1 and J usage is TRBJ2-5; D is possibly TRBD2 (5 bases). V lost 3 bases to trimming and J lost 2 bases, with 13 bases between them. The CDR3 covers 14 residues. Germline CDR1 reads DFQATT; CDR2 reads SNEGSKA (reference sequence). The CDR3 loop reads CSARPYTRQETQYF. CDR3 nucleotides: TGCAGTGCTAGGCCTTATACTAGGCAAGAGACCCAGTACTTC.

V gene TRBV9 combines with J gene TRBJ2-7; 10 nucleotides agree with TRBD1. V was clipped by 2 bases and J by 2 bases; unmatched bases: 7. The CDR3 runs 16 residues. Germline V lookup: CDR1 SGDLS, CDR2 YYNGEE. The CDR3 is CASSVSWDRGTYEQYF. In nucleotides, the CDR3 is TGTGCCAGCAGCGTCTCTTGGGACAGGGGTACCTACGAGCAGTACTTC.

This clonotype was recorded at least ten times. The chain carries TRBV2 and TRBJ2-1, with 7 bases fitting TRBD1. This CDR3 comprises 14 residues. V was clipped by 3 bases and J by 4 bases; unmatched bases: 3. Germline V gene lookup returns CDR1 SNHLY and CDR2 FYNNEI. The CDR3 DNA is TGTGCCAGCAGTGAGTTGGGACAGTACAATGAGCAGTTCTTC. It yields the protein CASSELGQYNEQFF.

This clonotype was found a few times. The CDR3 reads CASSSSAGHTEAFF. The CDR3 DNA follows: TGTGCCAGCAGCTCCAGCGCAGGGCACACTGAAGCTTTCTTT. The chain is built from TRBV7-9 and TRBJ1-1, with D perhaps matching TRBD1 (5 bases). This CDR3 is built from 14 residues. The V gene's germline CDR1 is SEHNR and CDR2 FQNEAQ (reference sequence). V lost 4 bases and J lost 3, with 12 bases in between. Complete variable domain (other parts from reference TRBV7-9 and TRBJ1-1): DTGVSQNPRHKITKRGQNVTFRCDPISEHNRLYWYRQTLGQGPEFLTYFQNEAQLEKSRLLSDRFSAERPKGSFSTLEIQRTEQGDSAMYLCASSSSAGHTEAFFGQGTRLTVV.

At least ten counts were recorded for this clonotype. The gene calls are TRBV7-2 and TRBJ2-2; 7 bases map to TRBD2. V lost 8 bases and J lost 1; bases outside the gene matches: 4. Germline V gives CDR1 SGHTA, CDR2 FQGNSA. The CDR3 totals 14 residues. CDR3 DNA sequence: TGTGCCAGCGGGGGGGGAGGGAACACCGGGGAGCTGTTTTTT. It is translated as CASGGGGNTGELFF.

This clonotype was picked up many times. The CDR3 here is CASRDRTGGDEQFF. CDR3 bases: TGTGCCAGCAGGGATAGGACAGGAGGTGATGAGCAGTTCTTC. The rearrangement links TRBV7-9 to TRBJ2-1, with TRBD1 identical over 7 bases. CDR1 SEHNR and CDR2 FQNEAQ come from the germline V gene (reference sequence). V was pared by 6 bases and J by 8 bases, with 10 bases of the junction left unmatched. The CDR3 length is 14 residues.